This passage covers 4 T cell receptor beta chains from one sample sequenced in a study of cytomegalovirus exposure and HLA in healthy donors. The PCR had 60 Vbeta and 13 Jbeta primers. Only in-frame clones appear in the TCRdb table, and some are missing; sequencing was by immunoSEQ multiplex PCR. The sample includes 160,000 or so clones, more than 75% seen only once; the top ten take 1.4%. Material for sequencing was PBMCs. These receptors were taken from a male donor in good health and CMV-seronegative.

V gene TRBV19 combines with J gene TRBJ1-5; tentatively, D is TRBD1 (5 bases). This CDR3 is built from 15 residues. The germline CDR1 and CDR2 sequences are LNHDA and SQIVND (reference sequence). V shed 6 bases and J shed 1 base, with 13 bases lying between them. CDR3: CASRPRGVSNQPQHF. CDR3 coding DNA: TGTGCCAGTAGACCCCGGGGGGTAAGCAATCAGCCCCAGCATTTT.

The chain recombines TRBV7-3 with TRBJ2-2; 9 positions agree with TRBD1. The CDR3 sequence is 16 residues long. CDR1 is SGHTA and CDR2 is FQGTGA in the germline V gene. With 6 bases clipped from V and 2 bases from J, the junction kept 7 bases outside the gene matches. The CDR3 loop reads CASSPTGGRNTGELFF. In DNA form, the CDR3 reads TGTGCCAGCAGTCCAACAGGGGGCCGTAACACCGGGGAGCTGTTTTTT. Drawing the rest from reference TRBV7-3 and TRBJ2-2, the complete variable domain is GAGVSQTPSNKVTEKGKYVELRCDPISGHTALYWYRQSLGQGPEFLIYFQGTGAADDSGLPNDRFFAVRPEGSVSTLKIQRTERGDSAVYLCASSPTGGRNTGELFFGEGSRLTVL.

CDR3 residues: CASSPGTNTGELFF. For the CDR3, the DNA is TGTGCCAGCAGCCCCGGGACTAACACCGGGGAGCTGTTTTTT. V and J are TRBV5-4 and TRBJ2-2; the D gene is possibly TRBD2 (6 bases). With 4 bases removed from V and 2 bases from J, the gap between germline ends came to 9 bases. Germline V gene data show CDR1 as SGHNT and CDR2 as YYREEE (reference sequence). This CDR3 region has 14 residues.

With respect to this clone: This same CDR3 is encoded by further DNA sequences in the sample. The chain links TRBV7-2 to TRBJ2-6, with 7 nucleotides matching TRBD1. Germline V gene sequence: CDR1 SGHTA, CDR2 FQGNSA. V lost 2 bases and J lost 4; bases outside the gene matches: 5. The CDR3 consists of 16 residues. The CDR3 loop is CASSLTTGAGANVLTF. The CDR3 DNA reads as TGTGCCAGCAGCTTAACTACAGGGGCCGGGGCCAACGTCCTGACTTTC.